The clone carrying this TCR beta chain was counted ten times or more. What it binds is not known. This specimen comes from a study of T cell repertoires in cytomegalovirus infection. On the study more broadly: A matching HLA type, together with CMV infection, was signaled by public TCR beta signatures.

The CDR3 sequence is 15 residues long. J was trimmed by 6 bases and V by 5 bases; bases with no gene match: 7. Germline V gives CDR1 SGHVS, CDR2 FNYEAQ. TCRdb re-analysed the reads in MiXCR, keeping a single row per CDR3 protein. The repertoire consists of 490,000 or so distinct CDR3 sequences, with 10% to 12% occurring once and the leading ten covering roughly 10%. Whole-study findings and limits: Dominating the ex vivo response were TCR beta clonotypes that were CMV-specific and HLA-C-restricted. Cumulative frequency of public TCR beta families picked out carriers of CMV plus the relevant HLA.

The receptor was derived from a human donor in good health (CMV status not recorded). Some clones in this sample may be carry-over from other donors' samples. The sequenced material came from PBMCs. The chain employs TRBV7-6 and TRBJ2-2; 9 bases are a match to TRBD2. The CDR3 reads CASSQPAGGAGELFF. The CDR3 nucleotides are TGTGCCAGCAGCCAACCAGCGGGAGGAGCCGGGGAGCTGTTTTTT.